This T cell receptor beta chain was sequenced during a study of CD8+CD57+ T cells in acquired aplastic anemia. Turning to the study itself: DNA recovered from sorted CD4+ and CD8+ cells had a mean of about 3.5 ug. Points from the study as a whole: For CD8+ Simpson's diversity, patients and controls showed no significant difference. Comparison of patients with controls identified almost 30 shared CD8+ CDR3 sequences.

Sequencing was done on patients that had shown CD8+CD57+ cell expansion by flow cytometry. Patients were treatment-naive when blood was sampled. Concerning this clonotype itself: Its antigen is currently unknown.

Genomic DNA, serving as template, underwent TCR beta VDJ and CDR3 profiling. One entry per CDR3 protein, called by TCRdb with MiXCR from the reads. This sample has 270,000 or so distinct CDR3 sequences, with around 82% found just once. CDR3 size: 15 residues. CDR1 is SEHNR, CDR2 FQNEAQ, per germline (reference sequence). The V end was cut by 1 base, the J end by 3 bases, with 12 bases between. The TCR comes from a human donor with aplastic anemia. The V gene is TRBV7-9, the J gene TRBJ1-1; no reliable D call. The specimen was sorted CD4+, CD8+, or CD8+CD57+ T cells (not recorded which) from PBMCs. The CDR3 loop reads CASSLERSGDTEAFF. The CDR3 coding sequence is TGTGCCAGCAGCTTAGAACGAAGCGGGGACACTGAAGCTTTCTTT.